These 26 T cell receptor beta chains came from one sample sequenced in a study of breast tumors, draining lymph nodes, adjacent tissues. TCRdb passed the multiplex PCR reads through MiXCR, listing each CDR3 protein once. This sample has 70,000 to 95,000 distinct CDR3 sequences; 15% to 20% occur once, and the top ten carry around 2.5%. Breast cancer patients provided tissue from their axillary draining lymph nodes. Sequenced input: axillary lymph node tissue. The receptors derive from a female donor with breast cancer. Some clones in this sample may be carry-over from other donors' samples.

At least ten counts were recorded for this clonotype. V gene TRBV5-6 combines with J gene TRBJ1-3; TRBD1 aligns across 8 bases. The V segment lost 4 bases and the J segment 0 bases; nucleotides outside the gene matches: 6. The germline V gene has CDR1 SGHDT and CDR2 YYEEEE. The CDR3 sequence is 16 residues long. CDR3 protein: CASSPQDRASGNTIYF. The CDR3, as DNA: TGTGCCAGCAGCCCTCAGGACAGGGCCTCTGGAAACACCATATATTTT. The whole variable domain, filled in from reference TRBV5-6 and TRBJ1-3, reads DAGVTQSPTHLIKTRGQQVTLRCSPKSGHDTVSWYQQALGQGPQFIFQYYEEEERQRGNFPDRFSGHQFPNYSSELNVNALLLGDSALYLCASSPQDRASGNTIYFGEGSWLTVV.

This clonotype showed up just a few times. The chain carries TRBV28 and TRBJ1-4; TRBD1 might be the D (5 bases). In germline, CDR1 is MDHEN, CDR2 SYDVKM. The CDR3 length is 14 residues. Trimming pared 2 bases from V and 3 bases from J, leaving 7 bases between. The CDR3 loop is CASSLPGANEKLFF. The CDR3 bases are TGTGCCAGCAGTTTACCGGGGGCTAATGAAAAACTGTTTTTT.

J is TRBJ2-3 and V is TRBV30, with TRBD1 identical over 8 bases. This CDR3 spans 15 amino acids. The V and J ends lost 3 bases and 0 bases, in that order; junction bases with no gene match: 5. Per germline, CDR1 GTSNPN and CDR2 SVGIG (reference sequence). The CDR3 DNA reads TGTGCCTGGAGGGTGGGACAGGCCAGCACAGATACGCAGTATTTT. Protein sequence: CAWRVGQASTDTQYF.

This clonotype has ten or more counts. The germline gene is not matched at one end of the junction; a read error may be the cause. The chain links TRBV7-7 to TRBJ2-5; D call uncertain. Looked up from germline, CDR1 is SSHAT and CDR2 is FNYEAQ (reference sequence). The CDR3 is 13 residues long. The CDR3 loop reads CASSLAPVSTQYF. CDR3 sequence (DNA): TGTGCTAGCAGCTTAGCCCCCGTTAGCACCCAGTACTTC.

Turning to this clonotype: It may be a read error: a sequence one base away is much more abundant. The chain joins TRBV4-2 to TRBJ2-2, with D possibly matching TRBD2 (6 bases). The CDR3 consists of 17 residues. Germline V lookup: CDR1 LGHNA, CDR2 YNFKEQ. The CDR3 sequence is CASSQVLTGAGTGELLF. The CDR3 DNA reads TGTGCCAGCAGCCAAGTATTAACGGGAGCCGGTACCGGGGAGCTGCTTTTT.

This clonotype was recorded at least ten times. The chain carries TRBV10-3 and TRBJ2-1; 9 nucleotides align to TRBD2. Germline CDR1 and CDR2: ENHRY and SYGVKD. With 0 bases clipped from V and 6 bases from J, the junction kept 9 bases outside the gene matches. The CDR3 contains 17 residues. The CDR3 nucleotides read TGTGCCATCAGTGAGTCGGGGGCGGGAGCGGGAGGCAATGAGCAGTTCTTC. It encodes CAISESGAGAGGNEQFF.

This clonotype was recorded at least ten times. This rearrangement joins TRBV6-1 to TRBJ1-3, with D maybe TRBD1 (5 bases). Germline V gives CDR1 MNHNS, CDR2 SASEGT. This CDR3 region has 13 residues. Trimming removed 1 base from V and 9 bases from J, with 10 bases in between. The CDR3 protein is CASSEVGRGTIYF. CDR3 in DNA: TGTGCCAGCAGTGAAGTCGGAAGGGGCACCATATATTTT.

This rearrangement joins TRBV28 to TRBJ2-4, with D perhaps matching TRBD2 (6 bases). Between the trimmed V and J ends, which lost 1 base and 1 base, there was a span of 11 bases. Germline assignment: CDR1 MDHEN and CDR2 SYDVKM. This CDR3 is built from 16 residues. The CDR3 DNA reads TGTGCCAGCAGTTTATCTGGGACTCTGGCCAAAAACATTCAGTACTTC. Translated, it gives CASSLSGTLAKNIQYF.

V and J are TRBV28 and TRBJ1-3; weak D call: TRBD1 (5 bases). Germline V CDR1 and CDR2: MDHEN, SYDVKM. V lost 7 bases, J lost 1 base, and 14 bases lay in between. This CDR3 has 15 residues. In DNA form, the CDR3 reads TGTGCCAGCACCCCAAGGGGAAGGTCTGGAAACACCATATATTTT. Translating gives CASTPRGRSGNTIYF.

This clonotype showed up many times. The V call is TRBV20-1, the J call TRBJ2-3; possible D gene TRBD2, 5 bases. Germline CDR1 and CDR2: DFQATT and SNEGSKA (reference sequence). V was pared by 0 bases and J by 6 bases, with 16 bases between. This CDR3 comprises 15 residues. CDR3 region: CSARDAGAGRDTQYF. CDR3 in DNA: TGCAGTGCTAGAGATGCGGGTGCGGGCCGGGATACGCAGTATTTT.

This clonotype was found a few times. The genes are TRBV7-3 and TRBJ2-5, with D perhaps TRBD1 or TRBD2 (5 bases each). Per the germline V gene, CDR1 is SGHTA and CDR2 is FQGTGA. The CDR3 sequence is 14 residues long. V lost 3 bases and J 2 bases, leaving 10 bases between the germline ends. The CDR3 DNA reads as TGTGCCAGCAGCTTTGGGGGTGGTCAAGAGACCCAGTACTTC. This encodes CASSFGGGQETQYF. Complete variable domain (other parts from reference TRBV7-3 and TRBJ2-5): GAGVSQTPSNKVTEKGKYVELRCDPISGHTALYWYRQSLGQGPEFLIYFQGTGAADDSGLPNDRFFAVRPEGSVSTLKIQRTERGDSAVYLCASSFGGGQETQYFGPGTRLLVL.

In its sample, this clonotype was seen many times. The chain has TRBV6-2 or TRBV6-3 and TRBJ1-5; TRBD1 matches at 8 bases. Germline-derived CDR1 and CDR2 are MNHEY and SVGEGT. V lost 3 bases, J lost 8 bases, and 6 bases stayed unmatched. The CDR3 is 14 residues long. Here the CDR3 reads CASSYPDRDKPQHF. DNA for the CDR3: TGTGCCAGCAGTTATCCGGACAGGGACAAGCCCCAGCATTTT.

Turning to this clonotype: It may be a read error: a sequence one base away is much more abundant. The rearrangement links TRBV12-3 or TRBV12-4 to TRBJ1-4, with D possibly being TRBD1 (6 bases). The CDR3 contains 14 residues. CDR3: CASSAGGLNEKLLF. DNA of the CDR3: TGTGCCAGCAGCGCCGGGGGGCTCAATGAAAAACTGCTTTTT.

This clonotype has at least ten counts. The CDR3 is CSARDRGQVYRGSNEKLFF. The CDR3 DNA follows: TGCAGTGCTAGAGATAGGGGGCAGGTTTACAGGGGCTCTAATGAAAAACTGTTTTTT. The rearrangement links TRBV20-1 to TRBJ1-4, with 7 nucleotides matching TRBD1. Germline CDR1 and CDR2: DFQATT and SNEGSKA (reference sequence). The V gene end was trimmed by 0 bases and the J gene end by 3 bases; junction bases not matched to a gene: 16. The CDR3 sequence is 19 residues long.

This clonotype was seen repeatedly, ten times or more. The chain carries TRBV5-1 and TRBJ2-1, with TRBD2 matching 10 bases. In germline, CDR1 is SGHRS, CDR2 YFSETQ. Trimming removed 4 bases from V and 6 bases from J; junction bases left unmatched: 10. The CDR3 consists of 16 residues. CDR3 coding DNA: TGCGCCAGCAGCCGCTCTCTAGCGGGAGTACCCAATGAGCAGTTCTTC. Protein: CASSRSLAGVPNEQFF.

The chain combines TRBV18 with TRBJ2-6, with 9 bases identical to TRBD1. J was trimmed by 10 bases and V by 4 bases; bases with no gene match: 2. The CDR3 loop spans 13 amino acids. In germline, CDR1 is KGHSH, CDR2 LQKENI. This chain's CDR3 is CASSLGQGNVLTF. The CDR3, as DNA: TGTGCCAGCTCACTGGGACAGGGAAACGTCCTGACTTTC.

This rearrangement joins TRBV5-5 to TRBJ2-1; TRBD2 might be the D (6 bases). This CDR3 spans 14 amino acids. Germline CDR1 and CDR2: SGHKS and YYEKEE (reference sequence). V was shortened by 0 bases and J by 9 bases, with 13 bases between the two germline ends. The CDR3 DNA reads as TGTGCCAGCAGCTTGGAAACAGGCGGGGCTGAGCAGTTCTTC. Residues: CASSLETGGAEQFF. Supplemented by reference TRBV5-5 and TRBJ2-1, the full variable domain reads DAGVTQSPTHLIKTRGQQVTLRCSPISGHKSVSWYQQVLGQGPQFIFQYYEKEERGRGNFPDRFSARQFPNYSSELNVNALLLGDSALYLCASSLETGGAEQFFGPGTRLTVL.

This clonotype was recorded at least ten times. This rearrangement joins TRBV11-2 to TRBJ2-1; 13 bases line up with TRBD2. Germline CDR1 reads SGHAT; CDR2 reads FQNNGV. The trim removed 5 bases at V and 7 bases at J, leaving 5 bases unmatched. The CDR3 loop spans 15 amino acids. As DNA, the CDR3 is TGTGCCAGCAGCCAAGGGACTAGCGGGAAGAATGAGCAGTTCTTC. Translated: CASSQGTSGKNEQFF. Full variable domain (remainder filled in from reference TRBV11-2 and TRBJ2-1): EAGVAQSPRYKIIEKRQSVAFWCNPISGHATLYWYQQILGQGPKLLIQFQNNGVVDDSQLPKDRFSAERLKGVDSTLKIQPAKLEDSAVYLCASSQGTSGKNEQFFGPGTRLTVL.

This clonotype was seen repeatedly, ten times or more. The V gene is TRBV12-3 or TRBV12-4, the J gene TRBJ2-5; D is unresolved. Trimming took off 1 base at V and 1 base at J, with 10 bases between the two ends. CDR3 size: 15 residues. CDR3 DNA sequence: TGTGCCAGCAGTTTAGACATTCTGGCCCAAGAGACCCAGTACTTC. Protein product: CASSLDILAQETQYF.

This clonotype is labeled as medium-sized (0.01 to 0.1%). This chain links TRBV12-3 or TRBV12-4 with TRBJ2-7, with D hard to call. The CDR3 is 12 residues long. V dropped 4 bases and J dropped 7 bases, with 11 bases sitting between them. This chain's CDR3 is CASSWAYVEQYF. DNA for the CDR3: TGTGCCAGCAGTTGGGCATACGTGGAGCAGTACTTC.

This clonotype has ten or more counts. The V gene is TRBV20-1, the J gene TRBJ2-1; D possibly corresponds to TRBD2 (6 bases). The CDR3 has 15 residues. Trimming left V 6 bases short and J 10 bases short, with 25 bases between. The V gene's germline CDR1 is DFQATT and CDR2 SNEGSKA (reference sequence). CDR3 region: CSAQDEAGPATEQFF. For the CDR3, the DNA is TGCAGTGCCCAAGACGAGGCGGGACCCGCAACAGAGCAGTTCTTC.

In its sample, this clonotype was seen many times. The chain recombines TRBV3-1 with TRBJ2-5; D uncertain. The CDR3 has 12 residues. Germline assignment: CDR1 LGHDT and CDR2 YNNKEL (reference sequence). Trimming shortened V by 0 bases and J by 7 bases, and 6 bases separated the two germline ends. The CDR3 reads CASSQDSGTQYF. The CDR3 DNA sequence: TGTGCCAGCAGCCAAGATTCGGGGACCCAGTACTTC.

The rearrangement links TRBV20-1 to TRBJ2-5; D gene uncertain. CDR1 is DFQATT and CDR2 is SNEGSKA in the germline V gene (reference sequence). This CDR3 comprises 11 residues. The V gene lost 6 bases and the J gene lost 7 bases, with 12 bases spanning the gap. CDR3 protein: CSADRLGTQYF. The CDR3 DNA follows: TGCAGTGCCGACCGACTGGGGACCCAGTACTTC.

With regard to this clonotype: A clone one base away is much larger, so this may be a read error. CDR3 nucleotides: TGTGCCAGCAGCCAATCGATTAGACAGGGCAGGGGACTGTTTTTT. Encoded protein: CASSQSIRQGRGLFF. The chain couples TRBV4-2 to TRBJ1-4, with TRBD1 matching 7 bases. The CDR3 loop spans 15 amino acids. Germline V CDR1 and CDR2: LGHNA, YNFKEQ. With V trimmed by 2 bases and J by 13 bases, 13 bases remained unmatched.

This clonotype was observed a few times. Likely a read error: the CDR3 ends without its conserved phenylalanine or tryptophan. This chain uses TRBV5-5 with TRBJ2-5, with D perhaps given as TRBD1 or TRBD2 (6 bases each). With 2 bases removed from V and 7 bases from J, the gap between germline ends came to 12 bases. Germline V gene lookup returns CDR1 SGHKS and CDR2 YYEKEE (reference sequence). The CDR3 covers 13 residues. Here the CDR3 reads CASSLVEGGTQYV. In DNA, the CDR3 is TGTGCCAGCAGCTTAGTAGAGGGGGGGACCCAGTACGTC.

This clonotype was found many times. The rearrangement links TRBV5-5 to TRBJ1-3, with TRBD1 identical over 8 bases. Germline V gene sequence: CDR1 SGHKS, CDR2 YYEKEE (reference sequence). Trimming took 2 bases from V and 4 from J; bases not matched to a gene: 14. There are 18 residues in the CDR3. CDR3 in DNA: TGTGCCAGCAGCTTTAGTGGACAGGGCTTATTGTCCGGAAACACCATATATTTT. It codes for CASSFSGQGLLSGNTIYF.